This T cell receptor beta chain was recovered during a study of blood T cell repertoires in COVID-19. Overall study context: The samples span acute and convalescent COVID-19 from the United States, Italy and Spain. PBMCs, B-cell-depleted T cells, or T cells provided the cDNA or gDNA that made up the material.

V was trimmed by 3 bases and J by 2 bases, leaving 20 bases between them. The CDR3 sequence is 16 residues long. Germline CDR1 is DFQATT and CDR2 is SNEGSKA (reference sequence). Authors' data handling: Estimates of nucleated cell counts were drawn from the amplification of reference gene primers. Generated by immunoSEQ multiplex PCR, the TCRdb table keeps only in-frame clones and is missing some. The V and J calls and clone size come from that table; D and trimming were worked out from the DNA. The sample has 170,000 or so clones, 90% to 95% seen once. The rearrangement uses TRBV20-1 and TRBJ2-7; possible D gene TRBD2, 6 bases. The origin of this receptor is a man aged 45 to 65 with acute or convalescent COVID-19. Sequenced input: peripheral blood. CDR3 in DNA: TGCAGTGCTAGTTCGGCTAGCGTCTCTCTAACCTACGAGCAGTACTTC. Residues: CSASSASVSLTYEQYF.